This is a list of T cell receptor beta chains from one sample in a study of cytomegalovirus exposure and HLA in healthy donors. Clones were read by immunoSEQ multiplex PCR, and TCRdb kept only the in-frame ones, dropping some. The data contain hundreds of thousands of clones, less than 85% of them seen just once; the ten biggest clones take up 0.63%. Sequencing was performed on PBMCs. Receptors originate from a man younger than 30 in good health and CMV-seronegative. Both conserved end residues are part of each CDR3. The D gene is left open where the match is weak. Expanded clones are given a class, and other clones once, few, many or no size at all.

clone_size j_call v_call d_call cdr3_nt cdr3_aa
NA TRBJ2-7 TRBV7-2 NA TGTGCCAGCAGCTCCCAACAGGGTGGCGAGCAGTACTTC CASSSQQGGEQYF
NA TRBJ2-1 TRBV1 NA TGCACCAGCCCCCGGTGCAATGAGCAGTTCTTC CTSPRCNEQFF
NA TRBJ2-1 TRBV7-6 NA TGTGCCAGCAGCGCCGGCGGTGATGAGCAGTTCTTC CASSAGGDEQFF
few TRBJ2-3 TRBV6-5 NA TGTGCCAGCAGTTCCCTATCATCTCGCGATACGCAGTATTTT CASSSLSSRDTQYF
NA TRBJ1-5 TRBV7-9 TRBD1 TGTGCCAGCAGCGGGGACAGGGAAAGCAATCAGCCCCAGCATTTT CASSGDRESNQPQHF
once TRBJ1-2 TRBV28 NA TGTGCCAGCAGTTCCCCGGATGGTCACGGGAGCTATGGCTACACCTTC CASSSPDGHGSYGYTF
NA TRBJ2-7 TRBV2 NA TGTGCCAGCAGTGACAGGGTGATATACGAGCAGTACTTC CASSDRVIYEQYF
NA TRBJ1-1 TRBV2 NA TGTGCCAGCAGGGCAGGGCGGACTGAAGCTTTCTTT CASRAGRTEAFF
NA TRBJ2-1 TRBV29-1 TRBD1 TGCAGCGTTGCTAAGTGGGGACAGGGATACAATGAGCAGTTCTTC CSVAKWGQGYNEQFF
NA TRBJ2-7 TRBV4-1 NA TGCGCCAGCAGCCAAGATGCGGGCAGGGGAGCCTACGAGCAGTACTTC CASSQDAGRGAYEQYF
NA TRBJ1-5 TRBV2 NA TGTGCCAGCAGGGTACAGGACGGGAATCAGCCCCAGCATTTT CASRVQDGNQPQHF
NA TRBJ2-3 TRBV4-2 TRBD2 TGTGCCAGCAGCCAAGATTTAGCGCGGGGGGGGACAGATACGCAGTATTTT CASSQDLARGGTDTQYF
NA TRBJ2-2 TRBV18 TRBD2 TGTGCCAGCTCACCACACGACCTAGCGGGAGGGCCCGGGGAGCTGTTTTTT CASSPHDLAGGPGELFF
NA TRBJ1-5 TRBV16 NA TGTGCCAGCAGCCCCCTCCGGGGGGAGAATCAGCCCCAGCATTTT CASSPLRGENQPQHF
NA TRBJ1-4 TRBV20-1 NA TGCAGTGCAGAAACAGGGGAAAAACTGTTTTTT CSAETGEKLFF
NA TRBJ2-2 TRBV6-5 TRBD1 TGTGCCAGCAGGGGGACAGTGCGCACCGGGGAGCTGTTTTTT CASRGTVRTGELFF
NA TRBJ2-4 TRBV6-5 NA TGTGCCAGCAGTGAAGAATTGAGCGTCCATCAGTACTTC CASSEELSVHQYF
NA TRBJ2-1 TRBV5-4 TRBD2 TGTGCCAGCAGCTTTACTAGCGGAGAATACAATGAGCAGTTCTTC CASSFTSGEYNEQFF
NA TRBJ2-7 TRBV7-8 TRBD1 TGTGCCAGCAGACCGACAGGGGGCCTCGAGCAGTACTTC CASRPTGGLEQYF
once TRBJ1-5 TRBV18 NA TGTGCCAGCTCACCAGACAGGCTAAGCAATCAGCCCCAGCATTTT CASSPDRLSNQPQHF
NA TRBJ1-2 TRBV5-1 NA TGCGCCAGCAGCTTACCGACAGAGCCCAGTGCTAACTATGGCTACACCTTC CASSLPTEPSANYGYTF
NA TRBJ1-1 TRBV29-1 NA TGCAGCGTTATATGGATGAACACTAATGAAGCTTTCTTT CSVIWMNTNEAFF
NA TRBJ2-7 TRBV15 TRBD1 TGTGCCACCAGCAGAGAACGACAGGGTGTATGGAACGAGCAGTACTTC CATSRERQGVWNEQYF
NA TRBJ1-5 TRBV29-1 NA TGCAGCGTTGTGAGAGGGGAGGGCCAGCCCCAGCATTTT CSVVRGEGQPQHF
NA TRBJ2-7 TRBV7-9 TRBD2 TGTGCCAGCAGCTTGCCCGGGACTATCTACGAGCAGTACTTC CASSLPGTIYEQYF
NA TRBJ2-7 TRBV10-2 NA TGCGCCAGCAGTGATCCAGGGCACGAGCAGTACTTC CASSDPGHEQYF
NA TRBJ2-7 TRBV13 TRBD2 TGTGCCAGCAGCGACCAGGGACTAGCGGGCAACTACGAGCAGTACTTC CASSDQGLAGNYEQYF
NA TRBJ2-7 TRBV2 NA TGTGCCAGCAGTGAAATTGAAGCCAGGGGCTACGAGCAGTACTTC CASSEIEARGYEQYF
NA TRBJ2-7 TRBV6-5 TRBD1 TGTGCCAGCAGTCCGGGACAGGACTTATCCTACGAGCAGTACTTC CASSPGQDLSYEQYF
NA TRBJ2-3 TRBV7-9 TRBD2 TGTGCCAGCAGCTCCGGGGGGGATACGCAGTATTTT CASSSGGDTQYF
NA TRBJ1-5 TRBV19 TRBD1 TGTGCCAGTAAGGTGTACGGACAGGGGAGCGAGGGCAATCAGCCCCAGCATTTT CASKVYGQGSEGNQPQHF
NA TRBJ2-6 TRBV19 NA TGTGCCAGTAGTCTAAATCAGGCAGTATCTGGGGCCAACGTCCTGACTTTC CASSLNQAVSGANVLTF
NA TRBJ2-4 TRBV5-4 NA TGTGCCAGCAGCGGTAGCGGCCGAGAAAACATTCAGTACTTC CASSGSGRENIQYF
NA TRBJ2-7 TRBV6-1 NA TGTGCCAGCAGCAGACTACTCCCTGATTGGGAGCAGTACTTC CASSRLLPDWEQYF
once TRBJ2-7 TRBV5-6 NA TGTGCCAGCAGCTTGAAGGCGGGCCTCTACGAGCAGTACTTC CASSLKAGLYEQYF
NA TRBJ1-1 TRBV15 NA TGTGCCACCCGAGCCGACAGGAGTAGCACTGAAGCTTTCTTT CATRADRSSTEAFF
NA TRBJ2-7 TRBV19 TRBD2 TGTGCCAGTCGGACTAGCGGGAAGGACTACGAGCAGTACTTC CASRTSGKDYEQYF
NA TRBJ1-1 TRBV9 NA TGTGCCAGCAGCGCACAGGGGAACACTGAAGCTTTCTTT CASSAQGNTEAFF
NA TRBJ2-3 TRBV30 NA TGTGCCTGGAGTGATACCGGTACGCAGTATTTT CAWSDTGTQYF
once TRBJ2-5 TRBV6-1 TRBD1 TGTGCCACCTCCCCACAGGGGACGAGTGAGACCCAGTACTTC CATSPQGTSETQYF
NA TRBJ1-2 TRBV15 NA TGTGCCACCAGTATAGAGGGAGGGGTAGGCTACACCTTC CATSIEGGVGYTF
once TRBJ2-5 TRBV11-2 NA TGTGCCAGCAGCTCGTGGGGGGGCTCGATCGGGCAGACCCAGTACTTC CASSSWGGSIGQTQYF
NA TRBJ1-1 TRBV6-5 NA TGTGCCAGCAGTTCCTATGGGGGGGGGAATGAAGCTTTCTTT CASSSYGGGNEAFF
NA TRBJ1-1 TRBV2 NA TGTGCCAGCAGTGACGCGGGGTCCGAAGCTTTCTTT CASSDAGSEAFF
NA TRBJ2-1 TRBV7-3 TRBD2 TGTGCCAGCAGCACCTTAGCGGGAGGTCGCAATGAGCAGTTCTTC CASSTLAGGRNEQFF
NA TRBJ1-1 TRBV30 TRBD1 TGTGCCCAACGGACAGGGTTGAACACTGAAGCTTTCTTT CAQRTGLNTEAFF
NA TRBJ1-5 TRBV10-3 TRBD1 TGTGCCATCAGTGAGAGGGCACTGGGACAGGGGGCGCAAAGCAATCAGCCCCAGCATTTT CAISERALGQGAQSNQPQHF
NA TRBJ1-2 TRBV6-1 NA TGTGCCAGCAGTGATGCGGGGGCCCTTCTAGACTACACCTTC CASSDAGALLDYTF
NA TRBJ2-5 TRBV30 TRBD2 TGTGCCTGGAGGTTAGCGGGGGCAGGAGAGACCCAGTACTTC CAWRLAGAGETQYF
NA TRBJ1-6 TRBV11-3 TRBD1 TGTGCCAGCAGTACGGGACAGTCGAATTCACCCCTCCACTTT CASSTGQSNSPLHF
NA TRBJ2-1 TRBV27 NA TGTGCCAGCAGTTTATCCGGGAACTCCTACAATGAGCAGTTCTTC CASSLSGNSYNEQFF
few TRBJ2-7 TRBV4-1 TRBD2 TGCGCCAGCAGCCTTACCGGGACTAGTTACTACGAGCAGTACTTC CASSLTGTSYYEQYF
NA TRBJ2-1 TRBV6-1 NA TGTGCCAGCAGTGAAGCGGGGGCCCATGAGCAGTTCTTC CASSEAGAHEQFF
few TRBJ2-3 TRBV11-2 NA TGTGCCAGCACCCCGGGGTCCCTCCGACATACGCAGTATTTT CASTPGSLRHTQYF
NA TRBJ1-2 TRBV30 TRBD1 TGTGCCTGGAGTATACCTGACAGGGGGAACTATGGCTACACCTTC CAWSIPDRGNYGYTF
NA TRBJ1-1 TRBV6-5 NA TGTGCCAGCAGTCCTCCCGGGGGGCAGGGCCCTGAAGCTTTCTTT CASSPPGGQGPEAFF
NA TRBJ2-5 TRBV6-1 TRBD2 TGTGCCAGCAGTGAAGAAAGGGGGAATAGCGGGATTCGAGAGACCCAGTACTTC CASSEERGNSGIRETQYF
NA TRBJ1-5 TRBV10-3 NA TGCGCGACGCAGGGGAGTTATAGCAATCAGCCCCAGCATTTT CATQGSYSNQPQHF
NA TRBJ2-7 TRBV27 NA TGTGCCAGCAGTTTAAGGACAGAAAGCTCCTACGAGCAGTACTTC CASSLRTESSYEQYF
NA TRBJ2-3 TRBV10-2 NA TGCGCCAGCAGGAGATCTAGCGCCCTTGGGGATACGCAGTATTTT CASRRSSALGDTQYF